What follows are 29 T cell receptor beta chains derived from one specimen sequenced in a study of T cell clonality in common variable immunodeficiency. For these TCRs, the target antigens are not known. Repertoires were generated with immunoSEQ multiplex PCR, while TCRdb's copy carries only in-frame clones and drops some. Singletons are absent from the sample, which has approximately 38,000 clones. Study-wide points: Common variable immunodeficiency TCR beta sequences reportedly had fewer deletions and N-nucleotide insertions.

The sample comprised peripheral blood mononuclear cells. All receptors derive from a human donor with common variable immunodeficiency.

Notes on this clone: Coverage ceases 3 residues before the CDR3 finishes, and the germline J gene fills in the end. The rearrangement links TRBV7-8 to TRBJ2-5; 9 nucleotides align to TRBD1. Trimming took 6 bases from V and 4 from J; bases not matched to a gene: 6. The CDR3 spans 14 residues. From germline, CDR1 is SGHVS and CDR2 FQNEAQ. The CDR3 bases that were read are TGTGCCAGCAGGCAAGGACAGGGGAGAGAGACC. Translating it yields CASRQGQGRET. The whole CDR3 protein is CASRQGQGRETQYF. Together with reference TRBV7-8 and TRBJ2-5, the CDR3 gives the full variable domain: GAGVSQSPRYKVAKRGQDVALRCDPISGHVSLFWYQQALGQGPEFLTYFQNEAQLDKSGLPSDRFFAERPEGSVSTLKIQRTQQEDSAVYLCASRQGQGRETQYFGPGTRLLVL.

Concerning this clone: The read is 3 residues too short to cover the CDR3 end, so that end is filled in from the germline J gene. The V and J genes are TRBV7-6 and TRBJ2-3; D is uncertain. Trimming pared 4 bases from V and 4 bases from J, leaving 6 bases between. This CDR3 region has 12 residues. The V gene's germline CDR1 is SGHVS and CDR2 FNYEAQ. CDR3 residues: CASSSSPDTQYF. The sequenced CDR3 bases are TGTGCCAGCAGCTCCTCTCCAGATACG. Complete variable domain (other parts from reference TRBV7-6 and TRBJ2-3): GAGVSQSPRYKVTKRGQDVALRCDPISGHVSLYWYRQALGQGPEFLTYFNYEAQQDKSGLPNDRFSAERPEGSISTLTIQRTEQRDSAMYRCASSSSPDTQYFGPGTRLTVL.

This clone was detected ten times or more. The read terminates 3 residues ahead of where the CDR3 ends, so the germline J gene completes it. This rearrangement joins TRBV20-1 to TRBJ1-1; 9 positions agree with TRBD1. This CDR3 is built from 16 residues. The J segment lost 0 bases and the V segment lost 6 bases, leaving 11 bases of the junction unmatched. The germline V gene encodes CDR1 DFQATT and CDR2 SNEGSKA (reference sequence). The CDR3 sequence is CSAPVPGQGLNTEAFF. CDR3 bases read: TGCAGTGCCCCCGTCCCGGGACAGGGCTTGAACACTGAA.

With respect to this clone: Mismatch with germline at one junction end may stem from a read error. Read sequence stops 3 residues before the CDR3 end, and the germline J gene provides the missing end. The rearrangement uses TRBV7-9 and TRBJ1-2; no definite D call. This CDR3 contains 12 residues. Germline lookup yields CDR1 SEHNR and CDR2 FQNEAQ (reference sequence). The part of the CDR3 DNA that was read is TGTTCCAGCAGCCCCGGGTTCTATGGC. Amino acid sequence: CSSSPGFYG. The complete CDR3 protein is CSSSPGFYGYTF.

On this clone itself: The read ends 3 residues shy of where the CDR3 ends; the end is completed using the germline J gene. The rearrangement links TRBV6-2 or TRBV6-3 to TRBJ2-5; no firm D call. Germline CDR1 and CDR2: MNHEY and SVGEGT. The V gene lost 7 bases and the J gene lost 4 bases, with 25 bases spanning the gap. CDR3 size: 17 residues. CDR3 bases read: TGTGCCAGCAAAATCCGGGTCGGTGTTAATTTACGAGAGACC. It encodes CASKIRVGVNLRET. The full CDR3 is CASKIRVGVNLRETQYF.

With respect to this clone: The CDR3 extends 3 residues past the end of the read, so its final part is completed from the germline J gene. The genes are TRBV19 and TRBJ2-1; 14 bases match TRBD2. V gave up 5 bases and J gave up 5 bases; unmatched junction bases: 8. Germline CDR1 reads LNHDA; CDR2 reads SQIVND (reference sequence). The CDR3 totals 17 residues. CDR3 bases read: TGTGCCAGTAGTTCCTCCGGGACTAGCGGGGGACACAATGAG. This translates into CASSSSGTSGGHNE. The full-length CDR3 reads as CASSSSGTSGGHNEQFF. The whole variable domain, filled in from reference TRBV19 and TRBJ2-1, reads DGGITQSPKYLFRKEGQNVTLSCEQNLNHDAMYWYRQDPGQGLRLIYYSQIVNDFQKGDIAEGYSVSREKKESFPLTVTSAQKNPTAFYLCASSSSGTSGGHNEQFFGPGTRLTVL.

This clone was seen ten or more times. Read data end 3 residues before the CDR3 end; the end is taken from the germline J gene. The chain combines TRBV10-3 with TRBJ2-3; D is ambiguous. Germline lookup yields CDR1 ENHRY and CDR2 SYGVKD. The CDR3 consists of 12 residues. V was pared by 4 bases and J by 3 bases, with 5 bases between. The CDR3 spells CAISARTDTQYF. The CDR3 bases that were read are TGTGCCATCAGTGCGAGGACAGATACG.

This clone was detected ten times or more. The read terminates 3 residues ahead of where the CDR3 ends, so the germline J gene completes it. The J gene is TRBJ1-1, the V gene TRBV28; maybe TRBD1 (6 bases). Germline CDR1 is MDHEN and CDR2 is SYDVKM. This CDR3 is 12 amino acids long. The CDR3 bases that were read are TGTGCCAGCCGCTACAGGGATAGTCAA. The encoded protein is CASRYRDSQ. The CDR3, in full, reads CASRYRDSQAFF.

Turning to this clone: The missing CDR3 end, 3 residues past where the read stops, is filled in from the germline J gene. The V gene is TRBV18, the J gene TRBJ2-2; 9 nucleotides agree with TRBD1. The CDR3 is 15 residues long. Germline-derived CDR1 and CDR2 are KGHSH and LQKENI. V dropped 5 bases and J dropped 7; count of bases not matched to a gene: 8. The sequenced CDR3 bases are TGTGCCAGCTCAAAGGACAGGGGATTGAGCGGGGAG. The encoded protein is CASSKDRGLSGE. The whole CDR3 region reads CASSKDRGLSGELFF. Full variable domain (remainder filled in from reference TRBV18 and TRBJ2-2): NAGVMQNPRHLVRRRGQEARLRCSPMKGHSHVYWYRQLPEEGLKFMVYLQKENIIDESGMPKERFSAEFPKEGPSILRIQQVVRGDSAAYFCASSKDRGLSGELFFGEGSRLTVL.

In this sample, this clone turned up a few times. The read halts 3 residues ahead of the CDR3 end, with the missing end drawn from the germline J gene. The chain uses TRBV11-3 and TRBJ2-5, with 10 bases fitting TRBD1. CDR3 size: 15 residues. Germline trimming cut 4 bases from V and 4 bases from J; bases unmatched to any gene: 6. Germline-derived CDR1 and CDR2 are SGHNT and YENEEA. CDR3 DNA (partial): TGTGCCAGCAGCTCAAGACAGGGGGCGGGAGAGACC. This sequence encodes CASSSRQGAGET. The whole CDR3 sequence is CASSSRQGAGETQYF. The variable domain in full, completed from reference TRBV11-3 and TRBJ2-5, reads EAGVVQSPRYKIIEKKQPVAFWCNPISGHNTLYWYLQNLGQGPELLIRYENEEAVDDSQLPKDRFSAERLKGVDSTLKIQPAELGDSAVYLCASSSRQGAGETQYFGPGTRLLVL.

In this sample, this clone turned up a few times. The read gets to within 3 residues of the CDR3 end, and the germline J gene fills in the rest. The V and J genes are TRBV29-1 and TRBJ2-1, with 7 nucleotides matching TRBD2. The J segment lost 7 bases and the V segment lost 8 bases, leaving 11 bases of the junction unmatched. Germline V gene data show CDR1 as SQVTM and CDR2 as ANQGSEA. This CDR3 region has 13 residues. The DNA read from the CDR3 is TGCAGCATACGGGGGGATTCATTGAATGAG. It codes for CSIRGDSLNE. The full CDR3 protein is CSIRGDSLNEQFF.

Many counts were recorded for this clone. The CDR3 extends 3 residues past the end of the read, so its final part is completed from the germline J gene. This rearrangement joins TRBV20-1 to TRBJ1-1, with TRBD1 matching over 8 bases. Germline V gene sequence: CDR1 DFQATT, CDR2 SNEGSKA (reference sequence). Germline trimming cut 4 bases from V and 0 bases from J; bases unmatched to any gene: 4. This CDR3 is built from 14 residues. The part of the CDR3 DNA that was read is TGCAGTGCTAACCGACAGGGGTTGAACACTGAA. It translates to CSANRQGLNTE. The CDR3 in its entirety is CSANRQGLNTEAFF.

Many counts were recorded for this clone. Incomplete CDR3 DNA: TGCAGTGCTAGGACAGGGGGGAACACTGAA. Its protein is CSARTGGNTE. The full CDR3 protein reads CSARTGGNTEAFF. The chain couples TRBV20-1 to TRBJ1-1; 9 positions match TRBD1. The read ends 3 residues before the CDR3 terminus; that terminus is restored from the germline J gene. The CDR3 runs to 13 residues. The germline V gene encodes CDR1 DFQATT and CDR2 SNEGSKA (reference sequence). Losses at the gene ends were 3 bases for V and 1 base for J; bases not matched to a gene: 0.

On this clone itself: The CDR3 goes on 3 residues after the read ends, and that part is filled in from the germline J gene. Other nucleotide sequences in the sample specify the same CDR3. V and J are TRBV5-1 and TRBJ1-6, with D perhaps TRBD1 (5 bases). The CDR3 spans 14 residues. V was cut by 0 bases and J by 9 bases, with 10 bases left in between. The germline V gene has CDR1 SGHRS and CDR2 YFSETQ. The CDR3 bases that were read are TGCGCCAGCAGCTTGGATGTGAGGGGTTCACCC. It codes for CASSLDVRGSP. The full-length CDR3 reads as CASSLDVRGSPLHF.

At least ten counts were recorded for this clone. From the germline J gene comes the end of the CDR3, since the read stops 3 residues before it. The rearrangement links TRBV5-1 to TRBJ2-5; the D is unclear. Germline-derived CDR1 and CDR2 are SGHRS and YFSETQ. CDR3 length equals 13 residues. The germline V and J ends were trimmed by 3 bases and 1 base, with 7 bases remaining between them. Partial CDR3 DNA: TGCGCCAGCAGCTCTAAGGGCCAAGAGACC. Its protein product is CASSSKGQET. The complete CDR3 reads CASSSKGQETQYF.

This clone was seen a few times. The CDR3 loop is CASKHGQRTDTQYF. CDR3 DNA, as far as it was read: TGTGCCAGTAAACATGGGCAGCGCACAGATACG. The chain links TRBV19 to TRBJ2-3; no clear D gene. The read gets to within 3 residues of the CDR3 end, and the germline J gene fills in the rest. The CDR3 has 14 residues. V lost 7 bases and J lost 1, with 12 bases in between. CDR1 and CDR2 (germline): LNHDA, SQIVND (reference sequence).

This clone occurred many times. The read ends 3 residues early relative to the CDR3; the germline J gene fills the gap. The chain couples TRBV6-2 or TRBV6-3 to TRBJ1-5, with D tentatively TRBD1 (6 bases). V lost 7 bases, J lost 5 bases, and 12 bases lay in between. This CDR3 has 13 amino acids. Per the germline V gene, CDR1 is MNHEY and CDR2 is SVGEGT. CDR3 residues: CASTDRFYQPQHF. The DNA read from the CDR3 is TGTGCCAGCACCGACAGGTTCTATCAGCCC.

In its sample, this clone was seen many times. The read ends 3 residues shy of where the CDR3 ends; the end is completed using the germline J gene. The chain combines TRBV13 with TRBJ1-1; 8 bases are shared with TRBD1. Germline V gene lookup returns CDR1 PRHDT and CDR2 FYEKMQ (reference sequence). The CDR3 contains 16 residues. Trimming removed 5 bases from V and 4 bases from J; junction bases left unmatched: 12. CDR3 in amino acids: CASSERQGIRSTEAFF. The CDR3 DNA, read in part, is TGTGCCAGCAGCGAACGACAGGGGATTCGTTCCACTGAA. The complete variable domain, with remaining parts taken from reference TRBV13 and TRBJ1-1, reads AAGVIQSPRHLIKEKRETATLKCYPIPRHDTVYWYQQGPGQDPQFLISFYEKMQSDKGSIPDRFSAQQFSDYHSELNMSSLELGDSALYFCASSERQGIRSTEAFFGQGTRLTVV.

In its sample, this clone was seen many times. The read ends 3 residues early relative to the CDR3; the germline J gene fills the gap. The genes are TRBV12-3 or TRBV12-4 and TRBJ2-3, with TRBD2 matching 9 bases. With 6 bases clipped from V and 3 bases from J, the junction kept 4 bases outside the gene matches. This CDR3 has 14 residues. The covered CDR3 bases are TGTGCCAGCAGCATAGCGGGAGTTACAGATACG. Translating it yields CASSIAGVTDT. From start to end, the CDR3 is CASSIAGVTDTQYF.

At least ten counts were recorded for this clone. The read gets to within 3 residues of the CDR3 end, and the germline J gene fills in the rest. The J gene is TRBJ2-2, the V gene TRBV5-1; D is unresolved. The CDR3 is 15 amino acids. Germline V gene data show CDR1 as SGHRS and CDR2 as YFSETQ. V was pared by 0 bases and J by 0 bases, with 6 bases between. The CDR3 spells CASSLVLANTGELFF. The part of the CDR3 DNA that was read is TGCGCCAGCAGCTTGGTTCTCGCGAACACCGGGGAG.

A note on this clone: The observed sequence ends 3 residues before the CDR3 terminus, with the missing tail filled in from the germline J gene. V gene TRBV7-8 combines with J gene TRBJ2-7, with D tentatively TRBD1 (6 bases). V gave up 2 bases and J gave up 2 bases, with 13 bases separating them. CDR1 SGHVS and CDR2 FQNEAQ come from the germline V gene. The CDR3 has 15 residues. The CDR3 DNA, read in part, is TGTGCCAGCAGCTTAAGTCCGGACAGAGCCTACGAG. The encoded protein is CASSLSPDRAYE. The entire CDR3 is CASSLSPDRAYEQYF.

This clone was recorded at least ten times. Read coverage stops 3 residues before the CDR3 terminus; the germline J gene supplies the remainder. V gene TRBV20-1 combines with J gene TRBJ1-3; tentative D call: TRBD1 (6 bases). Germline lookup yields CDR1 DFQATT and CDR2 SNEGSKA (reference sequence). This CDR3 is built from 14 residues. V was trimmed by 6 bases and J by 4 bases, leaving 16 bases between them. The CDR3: CSAIRGGSGNTIYF. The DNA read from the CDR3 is TGCAGTGCGATAAGGGGGGGGTCAGGAAACACC.

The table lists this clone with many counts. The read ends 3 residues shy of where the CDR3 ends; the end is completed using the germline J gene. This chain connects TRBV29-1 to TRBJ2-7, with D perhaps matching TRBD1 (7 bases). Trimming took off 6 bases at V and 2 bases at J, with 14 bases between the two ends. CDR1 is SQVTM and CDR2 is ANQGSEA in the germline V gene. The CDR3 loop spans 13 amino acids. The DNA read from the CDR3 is TGCAGCGTGGCTCAGGGGGGTACCTACGAG. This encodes CSVAQGGTYE. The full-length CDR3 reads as CSVAQGGTYEQYF.

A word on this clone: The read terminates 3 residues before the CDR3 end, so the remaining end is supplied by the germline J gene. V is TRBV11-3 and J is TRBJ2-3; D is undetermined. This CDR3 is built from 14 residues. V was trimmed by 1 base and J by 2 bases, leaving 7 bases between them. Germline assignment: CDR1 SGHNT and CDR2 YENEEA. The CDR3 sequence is CASSLAANTDTQYF. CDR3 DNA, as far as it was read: TGTGCCAGCAGCTTAGCAGCGAACACAGATACG.

The DNA read from the CDR3 is TGCGCCAGCAGCTTGGGAGTCAGATCCTACGAG. Translated: CASSLGVRSYE. The full CDR3 protein reads CASSLGVRSYEQYF. This chain joins TRBV5-1 and TRBJ2-7, with unresolved D. The CDR3 goes on 3 residues after the read ends, and that part is filled in from the germline J gene. This CDR3 region has 14 residues. Trimming shortened V by 0 bases and J by 1 base, and 8 bases separated the two germline ends. Germline assignment: CDR1 SGHRS and CDR2 YFSETQ.

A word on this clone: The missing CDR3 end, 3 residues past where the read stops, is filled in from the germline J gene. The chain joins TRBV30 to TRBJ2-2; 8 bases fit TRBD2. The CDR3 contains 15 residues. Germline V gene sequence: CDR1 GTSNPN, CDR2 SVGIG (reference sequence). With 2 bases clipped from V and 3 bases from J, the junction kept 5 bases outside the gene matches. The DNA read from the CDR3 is TGTGCCTGGAGTTCGCGGGGGGCTTACACCGGGGAG. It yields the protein CAWSSRGAYTGE. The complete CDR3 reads CAWSSRGAYTGELFF.

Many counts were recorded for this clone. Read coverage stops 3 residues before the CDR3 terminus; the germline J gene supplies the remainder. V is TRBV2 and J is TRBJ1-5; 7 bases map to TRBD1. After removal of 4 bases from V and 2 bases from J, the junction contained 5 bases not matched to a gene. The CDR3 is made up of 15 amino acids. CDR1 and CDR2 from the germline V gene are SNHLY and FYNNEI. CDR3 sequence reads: CASSAYRGGNQPQHF. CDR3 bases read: TGTGCCAGCAGTGCCTACAGGGGCGGCAATCAGCCC.

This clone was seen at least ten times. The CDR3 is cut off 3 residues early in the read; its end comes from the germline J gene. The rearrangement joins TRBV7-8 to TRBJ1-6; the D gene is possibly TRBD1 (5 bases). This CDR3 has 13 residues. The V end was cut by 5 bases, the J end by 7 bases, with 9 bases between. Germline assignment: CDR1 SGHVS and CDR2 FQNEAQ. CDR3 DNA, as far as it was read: TGTGCCAGCAGCGACAGAGGAAATTCACCC. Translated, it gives CASSDRGNSP. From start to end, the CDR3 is CASSDRGNSPLHF.

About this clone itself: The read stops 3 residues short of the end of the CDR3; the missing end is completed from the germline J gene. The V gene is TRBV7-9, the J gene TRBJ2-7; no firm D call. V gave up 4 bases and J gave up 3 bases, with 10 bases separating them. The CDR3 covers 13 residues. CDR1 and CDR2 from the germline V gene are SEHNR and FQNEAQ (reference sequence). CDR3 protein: CASSSQVSYEQYF. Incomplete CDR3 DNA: TGTGCCAGCAGCTCCCAGGTGAGCTACGAG.